Following are 18 T cell receptor beta chains from one sample sequenced in a study of blood T cell repertoires in COVID-19. Sequencing was performed with immunoSEQ multiplex PCR; in TCRdb, only in-frame clones are kept and a portion is missing. This table has roughly 270,000 clones, approximately 85% appearing once. The specimen sequenced was peripheral blood. These receptor sequences come from a man between 45 and 60 years old with active or convalescent COVID-19.

This chain joins TRBV2 and TRBJ2-2, with TRBD2 as a possible D gene (5 bases). CDR3 length: 14 residues. CDR1 and CDR2 from the germline V gene are SNHLY and FYNNEI. Trimming took 4 bases from V and 4 from J, leaving 10 bases between them. The CDR3 DNA follows: TGTGCCAGCAGTGCGGGAAGCGGCACCGGGGAGCTGTTTTTT. Translated: CASSAGSGTGELFF.

The chain carries TRBV19 and TRBJ2-7; tentative D call: TRBD1 (6 bases). The CDR3 is made up of 16 amino acids. Trimming removed 5 bases at V and 1 base at J, with 18 bases between. Germline V gene lookup returns CDR1 LNHDA and CDR2 SQIVND (reference sequence). DNA of the CDR3: TGTGCCAGTAGTCAAACAGGGCGATTGATGTCCTACGAGCAGTACTTC. Translating it yields CASSQTGRLMSYEQYF.

The V and J genes are TRBV4-1 and TRBJ2-2; 9 positions match TRBD1. V gave up 1 base and J gave up 8 bases; unmatched junction bases: 5. CDR3 size: 15 residues. The V gene's germline CDR1 is MGHRA and CDR2 YSYEKL. CDR3 bases: TGCGCCAGCAGCCAAGGACAGGGGGTGGGAGGGGAGCTGTTTTTT. This translates into CASSQGQGVGGELFF.

The V gene is TRBV24-1, the J gene TRBJ1-1; 7 bases are a match to TRBD1. Trimming cost V 6 bases and J 7 bases; bases outside gene matches: 4. The CDR3 length is 12 residues. Germline CDR1 KGHDR, CDR2 SFDVKD. CDR3 sequence (DNA): TGTGCCACCAGTTCCCGGACAGGTGAAGCTTTCTTT. Protein: CATSSRTGEAFF.

The chain couples TRBV2 to TRBJ2-2; D is possibly TRBD2 (5 bases). Germline V gives CDR1 SNHLY, CDR2 FYNNEI. With 5 bases removed from V and 7 bases from J, the gap between germline ends came to 20 bases. There are 16 residues in the CDR3. The CDR3 bases are TGTGCCAGCAGTTCCCGGGTGGGCCTCGGGATCGGGGAGCTGTTTTTT. This codes for CASSSRVGLGIGELFF.

V is TRBV10-1 and J is TRBJ2-2; perhaps TRBD2 as D (5 bases). The CDR3 has 12 amino acids. CDR1 is WNHNN and CDR2 is SYGVQD in the germline V gene (reference sequence). Trimming cost V 5 bases and J 6 bases, with 7 bases left between them. The CDR3 DNA follows: TGCGCCAGCAGTCGCGGGCCCGGGGAGCTGTTTTTT. Residues: CASSRGPGELFF.

In its sample, this clone was seen a few times. The J gene is TRBJ2-1, the V gene TRBV11-2; TRBD2 matches at 11 bases. The length of the CDR3 is 16 residues. With 4 bases clipped from V and 7 bases from J, the junction kept 9 bases outside the gene matches. CDR1 and CDR2 from the germline V gene are SGHAT and FQNNGV. CDR3 bases: TGTGCCAGCAGCTCCCCCTCTAGCGGGAGGCCTAATGAGCAGTTCTTC. Amino acid sequence: CASSSPSSGRPNEQFF.

This chain uses TRBV4-3 with TRBJ2-3, with D perhaps TRBD2 (5 bases). In germline, CDR1 is LGHNA, CDR2 YSLEER. The CDR3 contains 14 residues. V lost 1 base to trimming and J lost 5 bases, with 10 bases between them. As DNA, the CDR3 is TGCGCCAGCAGCCAAGTCCCGGGGATAGATACGCAGTATTTT. It translates to CASSQVPGIDTQYF.

The chain uses TRBV12-3 or TRBV12-4 and TRBJ2-5; D perhaps matches TRBD2 (5 bases). This CDR3 comprises 13 residues. V was trimmed by 3 bases and J by 5 bases, leaving 10 bases between them. CDR3 nucleotide sequence: TGTGCCAGCAGTTTTAGTGAGGGTGAGACCCAGTACTTC. Translated, it gives CASSFSEGETQYF.

In its sample, this clone was seen once. V gene TRBV2 combines with J gene TRBJ2-2; D possibly corresponds to TRBD2 (5 bases). CDR1 and CDR2 (germline): SNHLY, FYNNEI. V was clipped by 10 bases and J by 0 bases, with 15 bases between them. The CDR3 is 15 amino acids. Here the CDR3 reads CATIAGASNTGELFF. CDR3 nucleotide sequence: TGTGCCACTATTGCGGGCGCTTCGAACACCGGGGAGCTGTTTTTT.

This clone has a single count. V is TRBV27 and J is TRBJ2-6; the match to TRBD2 covers 8 bases. The length of the CDR3 is 16 residues. V dropped 9 bases and J dropped 1; count of bases not matched to a gene: 8. Germline CDR1 MNHEY, CDR2 SMNVEV (reference sequence). The CDR3 DNA reads as TGTGCCAGTTCGGGAGGGCACCTTTCTGGGGCCAACGTCCTGACTTTC. Translation: CASSGGHLSGANVLTF.

The V call is TRBV11-2, the J call TRBJ2-1; perhaps TRBD2 as D (6 bases). CDR1 SGHAT and CDR2 FQNNGV come from the germline V gene. CDR3 size: 17 residues. Trimming cost V 2 bases and J 0 bases, with 14 bases left between them. CDR3 coding DNA: TGTGCCAGCAGCTTAAGGGCGGGATTAAGCTCCTACAATGAGCAGTTCTTC. Translated: CASSLRAGLSSYNEQFF.

The gene calls are TRBV19 and TRBJ2-7; 8 bases map to TRBD1. The CDR3 totals 14 residues. V shed 5 bases, J shed 2 bases, and the junction held 5 bases outside the gene matches. CDR1 and CDR2 from the germline V gene are LNHDA and SQIVND (reference sequence). The CDR3 nucleotides read TGTGCCAGTAGTTTCGGACAGGGACCCTACGAGCAGTACTTC. Protein: CASSFGQGPYEQYF.

The chain is built from TRBV30 and TRBJ1-2, with a weak D call TRBD1 (6 bases). V gave up 4 bases and J gave up 8 bases, with 17 bases separating them. The CDR3 length is 13 residues. CDR1 and CDR2 from the germline V gene are GTSNPN and SVGIG (reference sequence). As DNA, the CDR3 is TGTGCCTGGACTGGGGACAAAGGATTGGGCTACACCTTC. It specifies CAWTGDKGLGYTF.

The chain recombines TRBV15 with TRBJ2-3, with D maybe TRBD1 (6 bases). V lost 5 bases to trimming and J lost 5 bases, with 11 bases between them. Germline V lookup: CDR1 LNHNV, CDR2 YYDKDF (reference sequence). CDR3 length: 13 amino acids. The CDR3 DNA reads TGTGCCACCAGCCCACAGGGAAGAGATACGCAGTATTTT. Translating gives CATSPQGRDTQYF.

V and J are TRBV3-1 (or the pseudogene TRBV3-2) and TRBJ2-1, with D possibly being TRBD1 (6 bases). V lost 1 base and J 8 bases, leaving 9 bases between the germline ends. Germline lookup yields CDR1 LGHDT and CDR2 YNNKEL (reference sequence). The CDR3 is 13 amino acids. CDR3 in amino acids: CASSQGQGYEQFF. The CDR3 DNA reads as TGTGCCAGCAGCCAAGGGCAGGGGTATGAGCAGTTCTTC.

The chain recombines TRBV9 with TRBJ1-2; 10 nucleotides match TRBD1. The CDR3 extends over 14 amino acids. Germline CDR1 SGDLS, CDR2 YYNGEE. J gave up 6 bases and V 0 bases, and 2 bases lay outside the gene matches. CDR3 region: CASSVAGQGNGYTF. The CDR3 DNA is TGTGCCAGCAGCGTAGCGGGACAGGGGAATGGCTACACCTTC.

The V and J genes are TRBV18 and TRBJ2-7; 9 bases align to TRBD1. The CDR3 totals 15 residues. Trimming took 6 bases from V and 0 from J; bases not matched to a gene: 6. Per the germline V gene, CDR1 is KGHSH and CDR2 is LQKENI. The CDR3 region has the DNA TGTGCCAGCTCTCCCGGGACAGGGAGCTCCTACGAGCAGTACTTC. Protein sequence: CASSPGTGSSYEQYF.